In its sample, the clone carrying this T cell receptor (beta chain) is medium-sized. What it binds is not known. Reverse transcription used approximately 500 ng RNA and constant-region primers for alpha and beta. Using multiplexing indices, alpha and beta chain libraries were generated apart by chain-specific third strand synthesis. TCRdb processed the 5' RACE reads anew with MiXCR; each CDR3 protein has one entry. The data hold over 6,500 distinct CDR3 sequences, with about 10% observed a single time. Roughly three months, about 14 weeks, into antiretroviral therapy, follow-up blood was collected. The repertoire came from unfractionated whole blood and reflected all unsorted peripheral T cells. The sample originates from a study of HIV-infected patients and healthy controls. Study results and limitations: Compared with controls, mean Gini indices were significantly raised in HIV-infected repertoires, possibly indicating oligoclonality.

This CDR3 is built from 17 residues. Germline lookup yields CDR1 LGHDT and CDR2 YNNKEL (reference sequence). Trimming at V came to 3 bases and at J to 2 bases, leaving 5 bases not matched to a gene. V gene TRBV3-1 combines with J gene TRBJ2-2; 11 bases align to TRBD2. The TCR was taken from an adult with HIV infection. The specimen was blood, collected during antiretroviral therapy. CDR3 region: CASSHTSGGLNTGELFF. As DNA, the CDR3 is TGTGCCAGCAGCCACACTAGCGGGGGCCTCAACACCGGGGAGCTGTTTTTT.